This T cell receptor (beta chain) was identified during a study of human T cells and chemical hapten exposure. Study at large: Women made up most patients, who had alopecia areata, totalis or universalis. General study findings and limits: Once DPC sensitization occurred, TCRs above 1 in 1000 frequency showed no change.

Germline V gene lookup returns CDR1 MNHEY and CDR2 SVGEGT. Trimming cost V 2 bases and J 0 bases, with 14 bases left between them. The CDR3 covers 17 residues. Unique molecular identifiers were attached to individual cDNA molecules within the library. One entry per CDR3 protein, called by TCRdb with MiXCR from the RACE reads. The sample contains a few hundred thousand distinct CDR3 sequences, nearly 6.5% of which appear only once. The time point denotes: patch test 2, 6 weeks after DPC sensitization. Treatment: therapeutic diphenylcyclopropenone sensitization with weekly scalp DPC. The template was total RNA from unfractionated whole blood. Note on this clonotype: Its antigen is currently unknown.

The clonotype was recovered from a woman between 18 and 30 years old with alopecia areata. Some clones in this sample may be carry-over from other donors' samples. The V gene is TRBV6-2 or TRBV6-3, the J gene TRBJ2-4; no firm D call. The input for sequencing was whole blood, taken in connection with sensitization to the hapten diphenylcyclopropenone (DPC). The CDR3 nucleotides are TGTGCCAGCAGTTACCCCTTACAAACAATAGCCAAAAACATTCAGTACTTC. It yields the protein CASSYPLQTIAKNIQYF.